The 23 T cell receptor beta chains below come from one sample, sequenced in a study of blood T cell repertoires in COVID-19 (dated by TCRdb to between 2020 and 2021). Library preparation was by the immunoSEQ multiplex PCR assay. The source is immuneACCESS, and TCRdb retained only in-frame sequences with V and J called. Part of the clones is not carried over; for the studies checked, unresolved V genes explain less than half of this, and the remainder is unexplained. Counted in this sample were about 140,000 clones; 85% to 90% of them appeared once. The ten most abundant clones make up roughly 35% of the sample. The sample taken for sequencing was peripheral blood. These receptors were collected from a man between 45 and 60 years old who had recovered from COVID-19.

The V call is TRBV4-3, the J call TRBJ2-7, with D hard to call. V was shortened by 0 bases and J by 0 bases, with 9 bases between the two germline ends. This CDR3 spans 15 amino acids. The germline V gene encodes CDR1 LGHNA and CDR2 YSLEER. CDR3 DNA: TGCGCCAGCAGCCAAGATATGTCACACTCCTACGAGCAGTACTTC. This gives the protein CASSQDMSHSYEQYF.

This clone occurred once. The V and J genes are TRBV6-5 and TRBJ2-1; 8 bases map to TRBD2. There are 15 residues in the CDR3. Germline CDR1 is MNHEY and CDR2 is SVGAGI. V gave up 5 bases and J gave up 7 bases; unmatched junction bases: 10. For the CDR3, the DNA is TGTGCCAGCAGTAGGTTGTCCGGGGGGGCGAATGAGCAGTTCTTC. Amino acid sequence: CASSRLSGGANEQFF.

Only a few counts were recorded for this clone. V and J are TRBV2 and TRBJ1-5, with 9 bases identical to TRBD1. CDR3 length: 14 residues. Unmatched junction bases numbered 10, after V lost 7 bases and J lost 9 bases. CDR1 and CDR2 (germline): SNHLY, FYNNEI. This CDR3 reads CASTRQGGDRPQHF. CDR3 DNA: TGTGCCAGCACCAGACAGGGGGGAGATCGGCCCCAGCATTTT.

The rearrangement joins TRBV4-3 to TRBJ2-1; tentatively, D is TRBD2 (6 bases). The V gene's germline CDR1 is LGHNA and CDR2 YSLEER. The V end was cut by 1 base, the J end by 10 bases, with 11 bases between. This CDR3 comprises 13 residues. CDR3: CASSQVGGREQFF. The CDR3 DNA reads as TGCGCCAGCAGCCAAGTCGGGGGTCGGGAGCAGTTCTTC.

The CDR3 coding sequence is TGTGCCAGCAGCCGGACAGGGATCACAGATACGCAGTATTTT. It specifies CASSRTGITDTQYF. The genes are TRBV2 and TRBJ2-3; TRBD1 matches 8 bases. Looked up from germline, CDR1 is SNHLY and CDR2 is FYNNEI. V was pared by 6 bases and J by 2 bases, with 4 bases of the junction left unmatched. The CDR3 is 14 residues long.

The V and J genes are TRBV5-6 and TRBJ2-2; no reliable D call. Deletions cut 4 bases from V and 2 bases from J, with 12 bases between. The CDR3 runs to 15 residues. CDR1 is SGHDT and CDR2 is YYEEEE in the germline V gene. The CDR3 DNA reads TGTGCCAGCAGCCCAGGCCCATCAAACACCGGGGAGCTGTTTTTT. It codes for CASSPGPSNTGELFF.

This chain links TRBV27 with TRBJ2-3; the D is unclear. Trimming pared 4 bases from V and 0 bases from J, leaving 14 bases between. Germline V gene data show CDR1 as MNHEY and CDR2 as SMNVEV (reference sequence). The CDR3 length is 16 residues. CDR3 protein: CASSSLAFASTDTQYF. The DNA for the CDR3 is TGTGCCAGCAGTTCCTTAGCCTTCGCTAGCACAGATACGCAGTATTTT.

The chain recombines TRBV3-1 (or the pseudogene TRBV3-2) with TRBJ1-5; 7 nucleotides match TRBD1. The germline gives CDR1 LGHDT, CDR2 YNNKEL (reference sequence). Unmatched junction bases numbered 8, after V lost 3 bases and J lost 0 bases. The length of the CDR3 is 17 residues. This CDR3 reads CASSHGTGDLSNQPQHF. CDR3 in DNA: TGTGCCAGCAGCCATGGAACAGGGGATCTTAGCAATCAGCCCCAGCATTTT.

V is TRBV10-3 and J is TRBJ2-3; 10 positions match TRBD2. Trimming removed 8 bases from V and 2 bases from J; junction bases left unmatched: 7. CDR1 and CDR2 from the germline V gene are ENHRY and SYGVKD. The CDR3 is made up of 15 amino acids. The CDR3 loop reads CAISIAGGPTDTQYF. CDR3 bases: TGTGCCATCTCGATAGCGGGGGGCCCCACAGATACGCAGTATTTT.

The chain links TRBV27 to TRBJ1-2, with D perhaps matching TRBD1 (5 bases). The CDR3 length is 13 residues. Between the trimmed V and J ends, which lost 5 bases and 7 bases, there was a span of 14 bases. CDR1 and CDR2 from the germline V gene are MNHEY and SMNVEV (reference sequence). The CDR3 sequence is CASSREGTSGYTF. CDR3 DNA: TGTGCCAGCAGTCGAGAGGGGACTTCTGGCTACACCTTC.

This clone showed up just once. The V and J genes are TRBV2 and TRBJ2-5; D is unclear. The CDR3 consists of 13 residues. The germline V and J ends were trimmed by 6 bases and 2 bases, with 10 bases remaining between them. Looked up from germline, CDR1 is SNHLY and CDR2 is FYNNEI. CDR3 amino acids: CASSPTNQETQYF. CDR3 coding DNA: TGTGCCAGCAGCCCGACAAATCAAGAGACCCAGTACTTC.

This chain connects TRBV19 to TRBJ1-1; 9 bases align to TRBD1. The trim removed 5 bases at V and 8 bases at J, leaving 9 bases unmatched. This CDR3 comprises 14 residues. Germline assignment: CDR1 LNHDA and CDR2 SQIVND (reference sequence). CDR3 sequence reads: CASSFGTGLREAFF. CDR3 in DNA: TGTGCCAGTAGTTTCGGGACAGGGCTCCGCGAAGCTTTCTTT.

The chain couples TRBV6-1 to TRBJ1-2; the match to TRBD1 covers 8 bases. J lost 7 bases, V lost 1 base, and 8 bases had no gene match. The CDR3 runs 15 residues. Germline V gene lookup returns CDR1 MNHNS and CDR2 SASEGT. The CDR3 here is CASSEEWTGFFGYTF. The CDR3 bases are TGTGCCAGCAGTGAAGAGTGGACAGGGTTTTTTGGCTACACCTTC.

V gene TRBV7-9 combines with J gene TRBJ2-6; 8 bases map to TRBD1. Germline CDR1 is SEHNR and CDR2 is FQNEAQ (reference sequence). J was trimmed by 4 bases and V by 5 bases; bases with no gene match: 13. The CDR3 is 18 amino acids. The CDR3 nucleotides are TGTGCCAGCAGCACTATGGAGCAGGGGGCGAGGGGGGCCAACGTCCTGACTTTC. This codes for CASSTMEQGARGANVLTF.

The chain is built from TRBV5-4 and TRBJ1-2, with TRBD1 as a possible D gene (5 bases). CDR3 length: 13 amino acids. CDR1 is SGHNT, CDR2 YYREEE, per germline (reference sequence). Trimming removed 4 bases from V and 0 bases from J, with 7 bases in between. CDR3: CASSRDSNYGYTF. The CDR3 nucleotides read TGTGCCAGCAGCCGGGACTCTAACTATGGCTACACCTTC.

The rearrangement uses TRBV5-4 and TRBJ2-1; TRBD1 might be the D (6 bases). The CDR3 totals 14 residues. Trimming stripped 2 bases from V and 7 bases from J, with 13 bases between. Looked up from germline, CDR1 is SGHNT and CDR2 is YYREEE (reference sequence). The CDR3 region is CASSLLGAWNEQFF. Written as DNA, the CDR3 is TGTGCCAGCAGCTTATTGGGGGCCTGGAATGAGCAGTTCTTC.

V is TRBV2 and J is TRBJ1-4; 10 positions match TRBD1. Germline assignment: CDR1 SNHLY and CDR2 FYNNEI. The CDR3 has 15 amino acids. After removal of 7 bases from V and 8 bases from J, the junction contained 10 bases not matched to a gene. In nucleotides, the CDR3 is TGTGCCAGCACTAGAGCGGGACAGGGGACGGAAAAACTGTTTTTT. This sequence encodes CASTRAGQGTEKLFF.

The rearrangement links TRBV5-1 to TRBJ2-2; unclear D gene. With 0 bases removed from V and 1 base from J, the gap between germline ends came to 4 bases. The CDR3 extends over 14 amino acids. Germline V gives CDR1 SGHRS, CDR2 YFSETQ. In DNA form, the CDR3 reads TGCGCCAGCAGCTTGGGAGAGAACACCGGGGAGCTGTTTTTT. Its protein product is CASSLGENTGELFF.

DNA for the CDR3: TGCGCCAGCAGCCAGGGGCCCCTGACCTCTGGAAACACCATATATTTT. This sequence encodes CASSQGPLTSGNTIYF. The V call is TRBV4-3, the J call TRBJ1-3; weak D call: TRBD1 (5 bases). Trimming removed 3 bases from V and 0 bases from J, with 12 bases in between. Germline CDR1 and CDR2: LGHNA and YSLEER. CDR3 length: 16 amino acids.

This clone was seen once. The genes are TRBV30 and TRBJ1-2, with D perhaps TRBD1 (6 bases). The CDR3 is 10 residues long. V lost 8 bases to trimming and J lost 6 bases, with 10 bases between them. The germline V gene has CDR1 GTSNPN and CDR2 SVGIG (reference sequence). The CDR3 DNA reads as TGTGCCGGTACAGGGAATGGCTACACCTTC. Translated: CAGTGNGYTF.

The chain carries TRBV14 and TRBJ1-3; D unclear. Germline V gene sequence: CDR1 SGHDN, CDR2 FVKESK. The V end was cut by 4 bases, the J end by 0 bases, with 16 bases between. CDR3 length: 17 residues. CDR3 coding DNA: TGTGCCAGCAGCCGACTTGCCCCAGTCCGCTCTGGAAACACCATATATTTT. This encodes CASSRLAPVRSGNTIYF.

The chain has TRBV6-4 and TRBJ2-1; D is possibly TRBD1 (6 bases). V was trimmed by 8 bases and J by 3 bases, leaving 14 bases between them. Germline CDR1 is MRHNA and CDR2 is SNTAGT. This CDR3 is 14 amino acids long. The CDR3 protein is CASQHRALYNEQFF. The CDR3 nucleotides read TGTGCCAGCCAACACAGGGCTCTCTACAATGAGCAGTTCTTC.

The chain uses TRBV6-2 or TRBV6-3 and TRBJ2-3; 9 bases are shared with TRBD1. The CDR3 length is 16 residues. The junction had 6 bases not matched to a gene; V was cut back by 4 bases and J by 1 base. Germline-derived CDR1 and CDR2 are MNHEY and SVGEGT. The chain's CDR3 is CASSSGTGLRTDTQYF. In DNA form, the CDR3 reads TGTGCCAGCAGTTCCGGGACAGGGTTACGCACAGATACGCAGTATTTT.